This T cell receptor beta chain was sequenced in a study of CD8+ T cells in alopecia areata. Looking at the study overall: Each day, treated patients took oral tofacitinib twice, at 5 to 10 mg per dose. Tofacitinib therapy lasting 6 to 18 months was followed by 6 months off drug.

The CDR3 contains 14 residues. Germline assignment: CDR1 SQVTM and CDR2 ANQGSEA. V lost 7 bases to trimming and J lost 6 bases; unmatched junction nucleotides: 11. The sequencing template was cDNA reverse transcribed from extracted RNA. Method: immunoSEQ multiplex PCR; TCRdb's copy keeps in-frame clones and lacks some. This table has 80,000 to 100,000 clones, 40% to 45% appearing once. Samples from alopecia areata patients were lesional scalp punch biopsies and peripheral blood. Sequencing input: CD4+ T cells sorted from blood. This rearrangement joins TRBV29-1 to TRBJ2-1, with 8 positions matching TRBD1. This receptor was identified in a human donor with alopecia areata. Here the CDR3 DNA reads TGCAGCGCCCAGGACAGGGTAGCCTCCAATGAGCAGTTCTTC. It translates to CSAQDRVASNEQFF.